Each of the 29 T cell receptor beta chains below was sequenced from the same sample in a study of T cells after yellow fever vaccination. MiXCR, applied by TCRdb to the 5' RACE reads, yields one record per CDR3 protein. The sample contains about 200,000 distinct CDR3 sequences, approximately 3.3% of which appear only once. Specimen: CD4+ T cells sorted from PBMCs, collected 10 days after the yellow fever booster vaccination. The receptors originated from a man between 18 and 35 years old who received the YFV17D yellow fever vaccine.

This clonotype was observed many times. This sequence joins TRBV5-6 and TRBJ1-5, with D maybe TRBD1 (6 bases). V dropped 4 bases and J dropped 6 bases, with 17 bases sitting between them. The germline V gene encodes CDR1 SGHDT and CDR2 YYEEEE. This CDR3 is built from 15 residues. CDR3 sequence reads: CASSRRGPGGQPQHF. The CDR3 DNA reads TGTGCCAGCAGCCGCAGGGGCCCTGGGGGTCAGCCCCAGCATTTT.

At least ten counts were recorded for this clonotype. The V call is TRBV7-9, the J call TRBJ1-2; 8 bases match TRBD1. The CDR3 totals 15 residues. With 6 bases clipped from V and 4 bases from J, the junction kept 10 bases outside the gene matches. The germline V gene encodes CDR1 SEHNR and CDR2 FQNEAQ (reference sequence). The CDR3 spells CASRPGQGESYGYTF. CDR3 bases: TGTGCCAGCAGACCCGGACAGGGAGAATCCTATGGCTACACCTTC.

The chain combines TRBV5-4 with TRBJ2-7; D gene ambiguous. The CDR3 loop spans 13 amino acids. The V gene lost 0 bases and the J gene lost 4 bases, with 8 bases spanning the gap. CDR1 is SGHNT, CDR2 YYREEE, per germline (reference sequence). CDR3: CASSLVGSYEQYF. CDR3 DNA sequence: TGTGCCAGCAGCTTGGTCGGCAGTTACGAGCAGTACTTC.

This clonotype was seen more than once but under ten times. This chain connects TRBV5-1 to TRBJ2-3, with 7 positions matching TRBD2. Germline trimming cut 6 bases from V and 2 bases from J; bases unmatched to any gene: 9. Germline loops: CDR1 SGHRS, CDR2 YFSETQ. The CDR3 length is 15 residues. The CDR3 here is CASTFARDYTDTQYF. The CDR3 DNA is TGCGCCAGCACCTTTGCGCGGGACTACACAGATACGCAGTATTTT.

The table lists this clonotype with a few counts. V is TRBV2 and J is TRBJ2-5; TRBD1 agrees at 7 bases. V shed 5 bases and J 4 bases; nucleotides not matched to a gene: 10. Germline values: CDR1 SNHLY, CDR2 FYNNEI. The CDR3 runs 15 residues. This CDR3 reads CASSSTGPRGETQYF. The CDR3 nucleotides read TGTGCCAGCAGTTCGACAGGGCCGAGAGGAGAGACCCAGTACTTC. Filled out from reference TRBV2 and TRBJ2-5, the complete variable domain reads EPEVTQTPSHQVTQMGQEVILRCVPISNHLYFYWYRQILGQKVEFLVSFYNNEISEKSEIFDDQFSVERPDGSNFTLKIRSTKLEDSAMYFCASSSTGPRGETQYFGPGTRLLVL.

The CDR3 region is CASSTPPGDRSNQPQHF. In nucleotides, the CDR3 is TGTGCCAGCAGCACACCCCCTGGGGACAGATCCAATCAGCCCCAGCATTTT. V is TRBV21-1 and J is TRBJ1-5; the DNA was not compared with TRBD1, the D call given in the table. TRBV21-1 is a known pseudogene. The CDR3 is 17 residues long.

This clonotype was seen many times. The chain carries TRBV7-6 and TRBJ2-3, with 9 bases fitting TRBD2. The V and J ends lost 3 bases and 1 base, in that order; junction bases with no gene match: 5. Germline CDR1 is SGHVS and CDR2 is FNYEAQ. The CDR3 is 16 amino acids. The CDR3 coding sequence is TGTGCCAGCAGCTTCCCGGCTAGCGGGGGCACAGATACGCAGTATTTT. Residues: CASSFPASGGTDTQYF.

This clonotype was counted many times. The genes are TRBV16 and TRBJ1-5; TRBD1 might be the D (5 bases). The CDR3 contains 15 residues. The V end lost 3 bases, the J end lost 1 base, and 10 bases lay between the germline ends. Germline CDR1 and CDR2: KGHSY and FQNENV. CDR3 sequence: CASSQSGTSNQPQHF. DNA of the CDR3: TGTGCCAGCAGCCAGTCCGGGACCAGCAATCAGCCCCAGCATTTT.

A few counts support this clonotype. CDR3 DNA: TGTGCCAGCAGTTACAAGGACTCACGGGGCACAGATACGCAGTATTTT. Its translation: CASSYKDSRGTDTQYF. This chain connects TRBV6-5 to TRBJ2-3, with D possibly TRBD2 on 5 matching bases. V shed 2 bases and J shed 1 base, with 13 bases lying between them. CDR3 length equals 16 residues. The V gene's germline CDR1 is MNHEY and CDR2 SVGAGI.

This chain links TRBV24-1 with TRBJ2-4; no reliable D call. CDR3 length: 17 residues. The germline V gene has CDR1 KGHDR and CDR2 SFDVKD. Trimming left V 1 base short and J 0 bases short, with 12 bases between. The CDR3 DNA is TGTGCCACCAGTGATTTCCACGGTCTTTTAGCCAAAAACATTCAGTACTTC. Amino acids: CATSDFHGLLAKNIQYF.

This clonotype was seen ten or more times. The chain has TRBV19 and TRBJ1-1; 7 positions agree with TRBD1. Germline V gene sequence: CDR1 LNHDA, CDR2 SQIVND (reference sequence). With V trimmed by 6 bases and J by 5 bases, 18 bases remained unmatched. The CDR3 totals 17 residues. Here the CDR3 reads CASRNWDSTPVNTEAFF. Written as DNA, the CDR3 is TGTGCCAGTAGGAACTGGGACAGTACACCGGTAAATACTGAAGCTTTCTTT.

The rearrangement links TRBV6-4 to TRBJ1-5; weak D call: TRBD1 (5 bases). V lost 2 bases, J lost 5 bases, and 16 bases lay in between. The V gene's germline CDR1 is MRHNA and CDR2 SNTAGT. The CDR3 is 16 residues long. The CDR3 DNA reads as TGTGCCAGCAGTGACCCGAGGGGAGGGGAGGATCAGCCCCAGCATTTT. It yields the protein CASSDPRGGEDQPQHF.

This clonotype was observed a handful of times. V and J are TRBV7-8 and TRBJ1-5; D unclear. V was clipped by 0 bases and J by 0 bases, with 12 bases between them. CDR3 length: 17 amino acids. Germline V gene sequence: CDR1 SGHVS, CDR2 FQNEAQ. The CDR3 reads CASSLAPLGISNQPQHF. The CDR3 DNA reads as TGTGCCAGCAGCTTAGCCCCTTTAGGGATTAGCAATCAGCCCCAGCATTTT. Filled out from reference TRBV7-8 and TRBJ1-5, the complete variable domain reads GAGVSQSPRYKVAKRGQDVALRCDPISGHVSLFWYQQALGQGPEFLTYFQNEAQLDKSGLPSDRFFAERPEGSVSTLKIQRTQQEDSAVYLCASSLAPLGISNQPQHFGDGTRLSIL.

Many counts were recorded for this clonotype. V usage is TRBV7-8 and J usage is TRBJ2-3; the match to TRBD1 covers 8 bases. CDR1 is SGHVS, CDR2 FQNEAQ, per germline. The CDR3 is 16 residues long. V gave up 5 bases and J gave up 0 bases; unmatched junction bases: 7. This chain's CDR3 is CASSKRTGTSTDTQYF. The CDR3 coding sequence is TGTGCCAGCAGCAAGCGGACAGGGACTAGCACAGATACGCAGTATTTT.

The gene calls are TRBV9 and TRBJ2-5, with 7 positions matching TRBD1. Germline values: CDR1 SGDLS, CDR2 YYNGEE. J lost 5 bases, V lost 3 bases, and 7 bases had no gene match. The CDR3 contains 14 residues. The CDR3 loop is CASSAGTVYETQYF. The CDR3 nucleotides are TGTGCCAGCAGCGCAGGGACAGTCTACGAGACCCAGTACTTC. Full variable domain (outside the CDR3, taken from reference TRBV9 and TRBJ2-5): DSGVTQTPKHLITATGQRVTLRCSPRSGDLSVYWYQQSLDQGLQFLIQYYNGEERAKGNILERFSAQQFPDLHSELNLSSLELGDSALYFCASSAGTVYETQYFGPGTRLLVL.

At least ten counts were recorded for this clonotype. The chain joins TRBV28 to TRBJ2-6, with TRBD1 matching over 10 bases. This CDR3 has 17 residues. The germline V gene has CDR1 MDHEN and CDR2 SYDVKM. J gave up 0 bases and V 6 bases, and 5 bases lay outside the gene matches. CDR3 sequence: CASRRDRGLSGANVLTF. In DNA form, the CDR3 reads TGTGCCAGCAGGCGGGACAGGGGCCTCTCTGGGGCCAACGTCCTGACTTTC.

On this clonotype: A junction end diverges from the germline sequence, so it may reflect a read error. The gene calls are TRBV5-4 and TRBJ2-5, with 8 bases aligning to TRBD1. The CDR3 has 13 amino acids. Looked up from germline, CDR1 is SGHNT and CDR2 is YYREEE (reference sequence). The CDR3 sequence is CASRGQLQETQYF. CDR3 in DNA: TGTGCAAGCAGGGGGCAGCTTCAAGAGACCCAGTACTTC.

A few counts support this clonotype. The rearrangement links TRBV12-3 or TRBV12-4 to TRBJ2-2; D call uncertain. The V gene lost 7 bases and the J gene lost 0 bases, with 9 bases spanning the gap. The CDR3 length is 14 residues. CDR3 residues: CASTQSANTGELFF. The CDR3 DNA is TGTGCCAGCACCCAATCAGCGAACACCGGGGAGCTGTTTTTT.

V gene TRBV19 combines with J gene TRBJ1-5, with D perhaps matching TRBD1 (6 bases). CDR3 length: 17 amino acids. The germline V gene encodes CDR1 LNHDA and CDR2 SQIVND (reference sequence). V lost 5 bases, J lost 6 bases, and 23 bases lay in between. In nucleotides, the CDR3 is TGTGCCAGTAGTCTCCGCGGGGGCAACGCTCTTAGTCAGCCCCAGCATTTT. This translates into CASSLRGGNALSQPQHF. Filled out from reference TRBV19 and TRBJ1-5, the complete variable domain reads DGGITQSPKYLFRKEGQNVTLSCEQNLNHDAMYWYRQDPGQGLRLIYYSQIVNDFQKGDIAEGYSVSREKKESFPLTVTSAQKNPTAFYLCASSLRGGNALSQPQHFGDGTRLSIL.

This chain uses TRBV20-1 with TRBJ2-4; 8 bases line up with TRBD2. CDR3 length: 17 residues. Germline V lookup: CDR1 DFQATT, CDR2 SNEGSKA (reference sequence). With 7 bases clipped from V and 0 bases from J, the junction kept 14 bases outside the gene matches. CDR3 in amino acids: CSVLPGLGALAKNIQYF. CDR3 nucleotides: TGCAGTGTCTTGCCGGGACTAGGGGCCTTAGCCAAAAACATTCAGTACTTC.

This clonotype was detected many times. The chain combines TRBV7-3 with TRBJ1-1; D unclear. The CDR3 is 14 amino acids. V shed 5 bases and J shed 10 bases, with 20 bases lying between them. Germline V gene sequence: CDR1 SGHTA, CDR2 FQGTGA. For the CDR3, the DNA is TGTGCCAGCAGCCCGCGTGCCTTTACGTCTAGAGCTTTCTTT. It encodes CASSPRAFTSRAFF.

The V and J genes are TRBV20-1 and TRBJ2-7, with TRBD2 matching 10 bases. In germline, CDR1 is DFQATT, CDR2 SNEGSKA (reference sequence). The trim removed 4 bases at V and 9 bases at J, leaving 6 bases unmatched. This CDR3 region has 12 residues. The CDR3 loop is CSANPSGGSQYV. DNA of the CDR3: TGCAGTGCTAACCCTAGCGGGGGTTCGCAGTACGTC.

This clonotype was seen a handful of times. The rearrangement links TRBV7-2 to TRBJ2-1; D possibly corresponds to TRBD2 (6 bases). The CDR3 consists of 16 residues. V shed 5 bases and J shed 3 bases, with 17 bases lying between them. Germline lookup yields CDR1 SGHTA and CDR2 FQGNSA. CDR3 in DNA: TGTGCCAGCAGCCCCCCCACTAGCAGAGTCTACAATGAGCAGTTCTTC. Translation: CASSPPTSRVYNEQFF.

The chain couples TRBV7-2 to TRBJ1-2; D unresolved. The CDR3 contains 14 residues. Trimming shortened V by 6 bases and J by 2 bases, and 13 bases separated the two germline ends. Germline-derived CDR1 and CDR2 are SGHTA and FQGNSA. The CDR3 reads CASRIMAANYGYTF. CDR3 in DNA: TGTGCCAGCAGGATCATGGCAGCCAACTATGGCTACACCTTC.

The rearrangement joins TRBV9 to TRBJ2-1, with a possible D match to TRBD1 (6 bases). The CDR3 spans 14 residues. The germline gives CDR1 SGDLS, CDR2 YYNGEE. The ends were cut back, 3 bases at V and 0 bases at J, with 7 bases in the middle. CDR3 bases: TGTGCCAGCAGCGCGGACAGCTCCTACAATGAGCAGTTCTTC. This translates into CASSADSSYNEQFF.

The sample holds a few counts of this clonotype. The chain recombines TRBV5-1 with TRBJ2-1; 8 nucleotides line up with TRBD1. The CDR3 has 13 residues. The germline gives CDR1 SGHRS, CDR2 YFSETQ. V trimming: 4 bases; J trimming: 10 bases; junction bases outside the gene matches: 7. CDR3 protein: CASSPDRAREQFF. The CDR3 nucleotides read TGCGCCAGCAGCCCGGACAGGGCTCGGGAGCAGTTCTTC.

A remark on this clonotype: This may be a read error: a much more frequent sequence differs by one nucleotide. The chain combines TRBV7-2 with TRBJ2-7; 10 bases are shared with TRBD1. This CDR3 is 13 amino acids long. In germline, CDR1 is SGHTA, CDR2 FQGNSA. CDR3 nucleotides: TGTGCCAGCAGGGACAGGGGGGCCTACGAGCAGCACTTC. Protein: CASRDRGAYEQHF.

The chain carries TRBV20-1 and TRBJ2-2; D possibly corresponds to TRBD1 (5 bases). CDR1 is DFQATT, CDR2 SNEGSKA, per germline (reference sequence). The V and J ends lost 3 bases and 1 base respectively, with 12 bases between them. This CDR3 has 15 residues. The CDR3 DNA reads as TGCAGTGCTAGCCTGGCAGGGATGAACACCGGGGAGCTGTTTTTT. Amino acids: CSASLAGMNTGELFF.

At least ten counts were recorded for this clonotype. The CDR3 nucleotides are TGTGCCAGCAGCACCGCCGGGACAGCCTCCTACAATGAGCAGTTCTTC. Translation: CASSTAGTASYNEQFF. J is TRBJ2-1 and V is TRBV7-6, with 7 positions matching TRBD1. CDR3 length equals 16 residues. With 5 bases clipped from V and 0 bases from J, the junction kept 7 bases outside the gene matches. Germline CDR1 is SGHVS and CDR2 is FNYEAQ.